This passage covers 9 T cell receptor beta chains from one sample sequenced in a study of blood T cells in healthy people across ages. Primers used in a second PCR of about 6 to 11 cycles were a sample-barcoded 5' primer and a J-beta primer mix. TCRdb called the 5' RACE reads again in MiXCR, with one record for every CDR3 protein. The sample has roughly 1,500,000 distinct CDR3 sequences, 42% seen once. The material sequenced was blood. These receptors all stem from a woman aged 18 to 35 in good health.

The gene calls are TRBV5-1 and TRBJ2-5; TRBD2 agrees at 8 bases. The CDR3 length is 16 residues. The V and J ends lost 4 bases and 11 bases, in that order; junction bases with no gene match: 19. The germline CDR1 and CDR2 sequences are SGHRS and YFSETQ. CDR3 sequence: CASSPTGTSKRNEQYF. In DNA form, the CDR3 reads TGCGCCAGCAGCCCAACCGGGACTAGTAAAAGGAATGAGCAGTACTTC.

This clonotype has a handful of counts. This chain connects TRBV10-3 to TRBJ2-1; 11 nucleotides align to TRBD2. The CDR3 covers 15 residues. V was clipped by 7 bases and J by 5 bases; unmatched bases: 7. Germline CDR1 reads ENHRY; CDR2 reads SYGVKD. The CDR3 region is CAIKGTSGEDNEQFF. The CDR3 DNA reads as TGTGCCATCAAGGGGACTAGCGGTGAGGACAATGAGCAGTTCTTC.

V usage is TRBV4-2 and J usage is TRBJ2-4; D gene uncertain. Trimming removed 4 bases at V and 0 bases at J, with 10 bases between. Germline V gene lookup returns CDR1 LGHNA and CDR2 YNFKEQ. This CDR3 is built from 15 residues. As DNA, the CDR3 is TGTGCCAGCAGCCCGAGTGTCCTAGCCAAAAACATTCAGTACTTC. Translating it yields CASSPSVLAKNIQYF.

CDR3 protein: CSASSRDPYNEQYF. The CDR3 DNA follows: TGCAGTGCTAGCAGCAGGGACCCCTACAATGAGCAGTACTTC. The rearrangement joins TRBV20-1 to TRBJ2-1; D may correspond to TRBD1 or TRBD2 (5 bases each). TRBJ2-7 matches the DNA end more closely, so the J call is doubtful. CDR1 DFQATT and CDR2 SNEGSKA come from the germline V gene (reference sequence). This CDR3 comprises 14 residues.

The chain is built from TRBV19 and TRBJ2-7; TRBD1 is a possible D gene (5 bases). CDR3 length: 14 amino acids. CDR1 and CDR2 from the germline V gene are LNHDA and SQIVND (reference sequence). With 4 bases removed from V and 3 bases from J, the gap between germline ends came to 13 bases. CDR3 DNA: TGTGCCAGTAGTAGACTCAGGGCAGACTACGAGCAGTACTTC. Protein: CASSRLRADYEQYF. The complete variable domain, with remaining parts taken from reference TRBV19 and TRBJ2-7, reads DGGITQSPKYLFRKEGQNVTLSCEQNLNHDAMYWYRQDPGQGLRLIYYSQIVNDFQKGDIAEGYSVSREKKESFPLTVTSAQKNPTAFYLCASSRLRADYEQYFGPGTRLTVT.

This clonotype was recorded a few times. This chain uses TRBV20-1 with TRBJ1-1; 8 bases line up with TRBD1. CDR1 and CDR2 (germline): DFQATT, SNEGSKA (reference sequence). V lost 3 bases, J lost 5 bases, and 5 bases stayed unmatched. CDR3 length: 13 residues. The CDR3 nucleotides are TGCAGTGCTAGTCAGGGGGCGAGAACTGAAGCTTTCTTT. Translating gives CSASQGARTEAFF.

This clonotype was detected many times. The rearrangement uses TRBV4-2 and TRBJ1-2; maybe TRBD1 (6 bases). Per the germline V gene, CDR1 is LGHNA and CDR2 is YNFKEQ. This CDR3 is built from 16 residues. V lost 0 bases and J 1 base, leaving 12 bases between the germline ends. This chain's CDR3 is CASSQDATGFNYGYTF. CDR3 in DNA: TGTGCCAGCAGCCAAGATGCCACAGGGTTTAACTATGGCTACACCTTC.

This clonotype was observed a handful of times. The chain couples TRBV4-1 to TRBJ2-4, with D maybe TRBD2 (6 bases). Germline V gives CDR1 MGHRA, CDR2 YSYEKL. The CDR3 has 16 residues. The V and J ends lost 3 bases and 8 bases respectively, with 20 bases between them. The CDR3 region is CASSHETRWGGDIQYF. CDR3 DNA sequence: TGCGCCAGCAGCCACGAAACCAGGTGGGGAGGTGACATTCAGTACTTC.

This clonotype appeared a few times. The chain carries TRBV2 and TRBJ1-5; 8 bases align to TRBD1. The CDR3 spans 15 residues. The V and J ends lost 6 bases and 6 bases, in that order; junction bases with no gene match: 10. Germline V gene data show CDR1 as SNHLY and CDR2 as FYNNEI. Here the CDR3 reads CASRLGQGEVQPQHF. CDR3 nucleotide sequence: TGTGCCAGCAGACTAGGACAGGGTGAAGTTCAGCCCCAGCATTTT.